This T cell receptor beta chain was captured by sequencing in a study of T cells in Graves' hyperthyroidism and ophthalmopathy. Looked up from germline, CDR1 is SGHTA and CDR2 is FQGTGA. Trimming shortened V by 1 base and J by 1 base, and 7 bases separated the two germline ends. The CDR3 runs 14 residues. The source material, RNA transcripts, was used to amplify TCR beta CDR3 regions. A first-round RT-PCR of the TCR CDR3 used the HTBI primer set. TCRdb itself ran the multiplex PCR reads through MiXCR, one entry per CDR3 protein. The sample contains around 420,000 distinct CDR3 sequences, around a sixth of which appear only once. The table lists this clonotype with many counts.

Sequenced input: blood. J is TRBJ1-1 and V is TRBV7-3; no clear D gene. This receptor was obtained from a woman younger than 35 with Graves' hyperthyroidism. The CDR3 here is CASSLIPGNTEAFF. The CDR3 DNA reads as TGTGCCAGCAGCTTAATCCCCGGGAACACTGAAGCTTTCTTT. The full variable domain, in which reference TRBV7-3 and TRBJ1-1 provide the parts outside the CDR3, is GAGVSQTPSNKVTEKGKYVELRCDPISGHTALYWYRQSLGQGPEFLIYFQGTGAADDSGLPNDRFFAVRPEGSVSTLKIQRTERGDSAVYLCASSLIPGNTEAFFGQGTRLTVV.